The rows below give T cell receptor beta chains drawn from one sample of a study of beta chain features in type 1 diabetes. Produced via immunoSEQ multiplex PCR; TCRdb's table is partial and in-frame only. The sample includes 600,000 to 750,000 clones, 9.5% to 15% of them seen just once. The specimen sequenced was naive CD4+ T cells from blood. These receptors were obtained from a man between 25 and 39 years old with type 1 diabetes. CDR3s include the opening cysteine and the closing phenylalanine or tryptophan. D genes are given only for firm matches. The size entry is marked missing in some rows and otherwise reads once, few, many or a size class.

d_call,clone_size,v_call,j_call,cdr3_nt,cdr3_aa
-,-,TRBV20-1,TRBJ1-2,TGCAGTGCCATAACAGTCTATGGCTACACCTTC,CSAITVYGYTF
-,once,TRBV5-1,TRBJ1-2,TGCGCCAGCAGCCTGACAGGCCAGAACTATGGCTACACCTTC,CASSLTGQNYGYTF
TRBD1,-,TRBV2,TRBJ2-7,TGTGCCAGCAGGGACAGGCCCTACGAGCAGTACTTC,CASRDRPYEQYF
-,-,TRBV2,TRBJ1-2,TGTGCCAGCATCGGCAGGGCGGCTGGCTACACCTTC,CASIGRAAGYTF
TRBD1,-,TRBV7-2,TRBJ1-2,TGTGCCAGCAGCTTCCCTAAGGGGGGGACAGTCTATGGCTACACCTTC,CASSFPKGGTVYGYTF
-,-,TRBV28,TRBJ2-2,TGTGCCAGCAGTTCCCCATTGGGCGGAGACACCGGGGAGCTGTTTTTT,CASSSPLGGDTGELFF
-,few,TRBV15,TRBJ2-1,TGTGCCACCAGCAGCAAAGACAGGCGAGGTGAGCAGTTCTTC,CATSSKDRRGEQFF
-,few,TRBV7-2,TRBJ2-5,TGTGCCAGCAGCCTCGGCGGCCTCTCAGGAGAGACCCAGTACTTC,CASSLGGLSGETQYF
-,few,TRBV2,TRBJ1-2,TGTGCCAGCTCTAAAGGCTACACCTTC,CASSKGYTF
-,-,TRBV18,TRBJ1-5,TGTGCCAGCTCACCAGGGGGAGGCCAGCCCCAGCATTTT,CASSPGGGQPQHF
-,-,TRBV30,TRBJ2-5,TGTGCCTGGAGTCTAGGGGTTCAGGAGACCCAGTACTTC,CAWSLGVQETQYF
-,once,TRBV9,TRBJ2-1,TGTGCCAGCAGCGCCCAGGTTAACTCCTACAATGAGCAGTTCTTC,CASSAQVNSYNEQFF
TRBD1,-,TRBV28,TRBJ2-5,TGTGCCAGCAGTATCCAAGGACAGGGGAAAGAGACCCAGTACTTC,CASSIQGQGKETQYF
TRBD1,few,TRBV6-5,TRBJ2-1,TGTGCCTGCAAACCAGGGGGAACCTACAATGAGCAGTTCTTC,CACKPGGTYNEQFF
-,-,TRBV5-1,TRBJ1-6,TGCGCCAGCAGCTTGAATGACCGAGTTAATTCACCCCTCCACTTT,CASSLNDRVNSPLHF
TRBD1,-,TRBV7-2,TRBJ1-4,TGTGCCAGCAGGCCCAGGACAGGTCTAAATGAAAAACTGTTTTTT,CASRPRTGLNEKLFF
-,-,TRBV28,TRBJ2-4,TGTGCCAGCAGTTTGAGTGGCAGGGCCCATGACTTC,CASSLSGRAHDF
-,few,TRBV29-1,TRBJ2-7,TGCAGCGTTGATTGGGGCTACGAGCAGTACTTC,CSVDWGYEQYF
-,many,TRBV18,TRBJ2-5,TGTGCCAGCTCACCCACTTCGGGGGCAGAGGAGACCCAGTACTTC,CASSPTSGAEETQYF
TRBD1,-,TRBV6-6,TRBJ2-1,TGTGCCAGCATGGGACAGGAGCCTTACAATGAGCAGTTCTTC,CASMGQEPYNEQFF
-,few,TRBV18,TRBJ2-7,TGTGCCAGCTCCTTAGAGGACACCCGAGCGGAGCAGTACTTC,CASSLEDTRAEQYF
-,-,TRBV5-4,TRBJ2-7,TGTGCCAGCAGCTTGGCCCAGGGCGAGCAGTACTTC,CASSLAQGEQYF
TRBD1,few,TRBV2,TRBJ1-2,TGTGCCAGCAGTTTGACAGGGGGAAACTATGGCTACACCTTC,CASSLTGGNYGYTF
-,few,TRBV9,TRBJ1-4,TGTGCCAGCAGCCTCCGTGGGAGTTATGAAAAACTGTTTTTT,CASSLRGSYEKLFF
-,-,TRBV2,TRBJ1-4,TGTGCCAGCAGTGAAAGAAGGGACGAAAAACTGTTTTTT,CASSERRDEKLFF
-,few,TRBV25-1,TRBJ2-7,TGTGCCAGCAGTGCGCCTCACGCACAGGGACCCGGTGGATACGAGCAGTACTTC,CASSAPHAQGPGGYEQYF
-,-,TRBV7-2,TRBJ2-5,TGTGCCAGCAGCGAGTACCAAGAGACCCAGTACTTC,CASSEYQETQYF
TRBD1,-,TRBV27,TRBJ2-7,TGTGCCAGCAGTCACCGGGACAGGAATATTTACGAGCAGTACTTC,CASSHRDRNIYEQYF
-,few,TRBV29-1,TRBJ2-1,TGCAGCGGTGACGAAGCTTACAATGAGCAGTTCTTC,CSGDEAYNEQFF
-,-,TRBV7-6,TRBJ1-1,TGTGCCAGCAGCTTGTTACAGTCGGAGCCTGAAGCTTTCTTT,CASSLLQSEPEAFF
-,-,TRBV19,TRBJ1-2,TGTGCCAGTACCCCGGGAGTAGGGGTGAACTATGGCTACACCTTC,CASTPGVGVNYGYTF
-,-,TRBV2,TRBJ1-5,TGTGCCAGCAGTGTTCTAGGACAAGGCAATCAGCCCCAGCATTTT,CASSVLGQGNQPQHF
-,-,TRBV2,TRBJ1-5,TGTGCCACCGGCGGACCCAATCAGCCCCAGCATTTT,CATGGPNQPQHF
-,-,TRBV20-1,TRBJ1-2,TGCAGTGCCACTGCGGGCGATGGCTACACCTTC,CSATAGDGYTF
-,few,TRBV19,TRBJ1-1,TGTGCCAGTAGTTCTTCAACACCTGACAGGCTGGGGAACACTGAAGCTTTCTTT,CASSSSTPDRLGNTEAFF
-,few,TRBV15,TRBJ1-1,TGTGCCACCAGCGGTCCGAACACTGAAGCTTTCTTT,CATSGPNTEAFF
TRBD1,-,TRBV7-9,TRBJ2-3,TGTGCCAGCAGCCTTACAGGGGGCACTCCATCAAATACGCAGTATTTT,CASSLTGGTPSNTQYF
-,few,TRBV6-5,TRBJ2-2,TGTGCCAGCAGTTATCGTTCGCCCGGGGGCACCGGGGAGCTGTTTTTT,CASSYRSPGGTGELFF
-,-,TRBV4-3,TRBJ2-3,TGCGCCAGCAGCCAAGTCCTCACAGATACGCAGTATTTT,CASSQVLTDTQYF
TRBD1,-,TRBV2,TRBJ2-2,TGTGCCAGCAGGGGGACAGGTACAAACACCGGGGAGCTGTTTTTT,CASRGTGTNTGELFF
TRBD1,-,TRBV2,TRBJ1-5,TGTGCCAGCAGTGAAGGGCAGGGGGCTCAGCCCCAGCATTTT,CASSEGQGAQPQHF
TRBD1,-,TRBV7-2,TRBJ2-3,TGTGCCAGCAGCTTTGGACAGGGATCCGATACGCAGTATTTT,CASSFGQGSDTQYF